The subject of this entry is one T cell receptor beta chain. Antigen unknown. Relative to the germline gene, one junction end is altered; a read error may explain this. The sample is drawn from a study of cytomegalovirus exposure and HLA in healthy donors. Across the whole study: Of about 390 genotyped donors, 80% to 85% grouped in the Caucasian-associated ancestry cluster.

General study results and limits: Earlier results showed most TCR beta V segments being productive about 87% or about 30% of the time. The likely explanation for a cluster of highly shared sequence variants was sequencing artifact. Researchers counted roughly 150 TCR beta chains as cytomegalovirus-associated.

The CDR3 totals 14 residues. The V gene's germline CDR1 is MGHRA and CDR2 YSYEKL. PCR used 60 Vbeta primers and 13 Jbeta primers. Assay used: immunoSEQ multiplex PCR; TCRdb lists only in-frame clones, some missing. This sample contains about 49,000 clones. The chain is built from TRBV4-1 and TRBJ1-6; unclear D gene. The sequenced sample was PBMCs. The TCR comes from a man younger than 35 in good health and CMV-seropositive. The CDR3: CASSQDAGFSALHF. CDR3 nucleotide sequence: TGCGCCAGCAGCCAAGACGCAGGTTTTTCAGCCCTCCACTTT.